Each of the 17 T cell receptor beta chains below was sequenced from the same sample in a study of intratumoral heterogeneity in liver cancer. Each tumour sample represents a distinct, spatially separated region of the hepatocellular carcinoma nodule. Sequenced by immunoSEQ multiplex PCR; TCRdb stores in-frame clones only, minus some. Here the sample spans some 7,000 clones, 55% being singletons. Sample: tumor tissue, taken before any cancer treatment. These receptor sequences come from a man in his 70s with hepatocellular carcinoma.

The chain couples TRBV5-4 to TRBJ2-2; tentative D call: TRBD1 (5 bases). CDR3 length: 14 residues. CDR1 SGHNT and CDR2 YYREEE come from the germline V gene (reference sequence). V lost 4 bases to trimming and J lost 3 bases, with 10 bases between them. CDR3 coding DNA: TGTGCCAGCAGCCCCAGGGTTCACACCGGGGAGCTGTTTTTT. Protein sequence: CASSPRVHTGELFF. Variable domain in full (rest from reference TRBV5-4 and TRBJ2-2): ETGVTQSPTHLIKTRGQQVTLRCSSQSGHNTVSWYQQALGQGPQFIFQYYREEENGRGNFPPRFSGLQFPNYSSELNVNALELDDSALYLCASSPRVHTGELFFGEGSRLTVL.

The CDR3 loop is CASSATSGGNQETQYF. The CDR3 DNA reads as TGTGCCAGCAGCGCTACTAGCGGGGGCAACCAAGAGACCCAGTACTTC. The V gene is TRBV9, the J gene TRBJ2-5; 11 bases line up with TRBD2. Germline lookup yields CDR1 SGDLS and CDR2 YYNGEE. J was trimmed by 0 bases and V by 3 bases; bases with no gene match: 4. The CDR3 runs to 16 residues. The full variable domain, in which reference TRBV9 and TRBJ2-5 provide the parts outside the CDR3, is DSGVTQTPKHLITATGQRVTLRCSPRSGDLSVYWYQQSLDQGLQFLIQYYNGEERAKGNILERFSAQQFPDLHSELNLSSLELGDSALYFCASSATSGGNQETQYFGPGTRLLVL.

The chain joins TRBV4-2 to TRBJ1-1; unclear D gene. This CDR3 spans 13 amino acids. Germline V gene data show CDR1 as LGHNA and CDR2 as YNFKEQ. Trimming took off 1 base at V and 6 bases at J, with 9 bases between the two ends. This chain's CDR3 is CASSQVRVPEAFF. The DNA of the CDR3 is TGTGCCAGCAGCCAAGTTCGGGTACCTGAAGCTTTCTTT.

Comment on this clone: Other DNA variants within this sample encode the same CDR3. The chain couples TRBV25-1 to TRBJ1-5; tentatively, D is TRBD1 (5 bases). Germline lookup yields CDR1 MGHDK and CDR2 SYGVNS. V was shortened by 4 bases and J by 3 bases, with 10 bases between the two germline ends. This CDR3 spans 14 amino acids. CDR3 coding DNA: TGTGCCAGCAGTGCCGCGACAGACAATCAGCCCCAGCATTTT. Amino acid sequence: CASSAATDNQPQHF.

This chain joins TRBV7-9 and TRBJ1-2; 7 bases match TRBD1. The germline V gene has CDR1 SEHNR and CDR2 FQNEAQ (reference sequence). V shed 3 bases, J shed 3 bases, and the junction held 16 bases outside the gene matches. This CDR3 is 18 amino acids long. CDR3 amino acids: CASSLNQNRGMGDYGYTF. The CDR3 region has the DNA TGTGCCAGCAGCTTGAATCAAAACAGGGGAATGGGGGACTATGGCTACACCTTC.

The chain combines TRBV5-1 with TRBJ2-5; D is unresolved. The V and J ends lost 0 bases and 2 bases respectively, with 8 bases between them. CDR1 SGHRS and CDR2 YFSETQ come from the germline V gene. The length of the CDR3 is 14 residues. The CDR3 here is CASSLVVGQETQYF. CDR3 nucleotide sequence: TGCGCCAGCAGCTTGGTGGTGGGGCAAGAGACCCAGTACTTC.

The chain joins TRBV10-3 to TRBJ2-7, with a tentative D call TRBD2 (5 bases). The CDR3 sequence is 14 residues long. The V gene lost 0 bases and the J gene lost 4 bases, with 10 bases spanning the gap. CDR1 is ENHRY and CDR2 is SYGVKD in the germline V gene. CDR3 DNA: TGTGCCATCAGTGAGTCGGCTAGGGAGTACGAGCAGTACTTC. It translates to CAISESAREYEQYF.

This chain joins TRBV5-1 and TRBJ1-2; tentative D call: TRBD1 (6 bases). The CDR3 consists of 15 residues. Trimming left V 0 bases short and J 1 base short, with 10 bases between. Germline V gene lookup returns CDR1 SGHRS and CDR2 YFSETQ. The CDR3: CASSLDPGDNYGYTF. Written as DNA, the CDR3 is TGCGCCAGCAGCTTGGACCCAGGGGATAACTATGGCTACACCTTC.

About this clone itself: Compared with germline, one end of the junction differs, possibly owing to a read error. For the CDR3, the DNA is TGTGCCAGCAGCTTGGATTTCAATGAGCTGTTCTTC. Translating it yields CASSLDFNELFF. The chain links TRBV7-8 to TRBJ2-1; D is unresolved. Germline-derived CDR1 and CDR2 are SGHVS and FQNEAQ. CDR3 size: 12 residues. The full variable domain, completed using reference TRBV7-8 and TRBJ2-1, is GAGVSQSPRYKVAKRGQDVALRCDPISGHVSLFWYQQALGQGPEFLTYFQNEAQLDKSGLPSDRFFAERPEGSVSTLKIQRTQQEDSAVYLCASSLDFNELFFGPGTRLTVL.

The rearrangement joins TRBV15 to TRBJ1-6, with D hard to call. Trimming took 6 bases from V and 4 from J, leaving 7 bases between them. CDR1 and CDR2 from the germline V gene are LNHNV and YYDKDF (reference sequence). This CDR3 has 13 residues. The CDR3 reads CATRGRYNSPLHF. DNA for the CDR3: TGTGCCACCAGAGGACGGTATAATTCACCCCTCCACTTT.

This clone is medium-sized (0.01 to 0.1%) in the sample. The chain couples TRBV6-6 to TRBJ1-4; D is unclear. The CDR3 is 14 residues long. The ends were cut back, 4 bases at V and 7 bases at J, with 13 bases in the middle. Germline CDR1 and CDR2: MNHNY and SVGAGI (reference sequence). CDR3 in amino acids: CASSWPGDGEKLFF. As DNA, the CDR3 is TGTGCCAGCAGTTGGCCTGGAGACGGTGAAAAACTGTTTTTT.

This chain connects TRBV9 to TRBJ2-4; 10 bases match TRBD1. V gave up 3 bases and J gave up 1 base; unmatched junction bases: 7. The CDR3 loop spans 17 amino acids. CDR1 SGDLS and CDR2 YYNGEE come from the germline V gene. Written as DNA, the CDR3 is TGTGCCAGCAGCGCCTGGACAGGGGGATTGGCCAAAAACATTCAGTACTTC. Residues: CASSAWTGGLAKNIQYF. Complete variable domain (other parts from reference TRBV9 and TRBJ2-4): DSGVTQTPKHLITATGQRVTLRCSPRSGDLSVYWYQQSLDQGLQFLIQYYNGEERAKGNILERFSAQQFPDLHSELNLSSLELGDSALYFCASSAWTGGLAKNIQYFGAGTRLSVL.

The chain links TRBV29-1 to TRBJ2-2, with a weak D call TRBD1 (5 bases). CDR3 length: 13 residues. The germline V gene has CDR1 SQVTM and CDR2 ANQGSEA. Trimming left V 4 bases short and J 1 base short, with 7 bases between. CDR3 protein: CSVGQGNTGELFF. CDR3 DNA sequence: TGCAGCGTTGGGCAGGGGAACACCGGGGAGCTGTTTTTT.

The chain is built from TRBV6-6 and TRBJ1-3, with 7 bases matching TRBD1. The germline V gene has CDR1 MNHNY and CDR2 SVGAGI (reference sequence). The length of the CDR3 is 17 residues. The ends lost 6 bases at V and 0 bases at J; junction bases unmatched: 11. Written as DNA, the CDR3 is TGTGCCAGCAGACGAACTACAGGGGTGAACTCTGGAAACACCATATATTTT. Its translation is CASRRTTGVNSGNTIYF.

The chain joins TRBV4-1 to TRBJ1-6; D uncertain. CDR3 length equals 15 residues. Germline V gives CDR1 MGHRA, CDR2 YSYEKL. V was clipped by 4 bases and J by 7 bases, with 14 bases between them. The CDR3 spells CASSLEITSNSPLHF. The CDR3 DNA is TGCGCCAGCAGCCTAGAGATAACAAGCAATTCACCCCTCCACTTT.

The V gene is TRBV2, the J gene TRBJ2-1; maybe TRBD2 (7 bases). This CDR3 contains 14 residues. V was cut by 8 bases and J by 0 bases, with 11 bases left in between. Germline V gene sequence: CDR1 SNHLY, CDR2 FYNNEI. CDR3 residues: CASPRGASYNEQFF. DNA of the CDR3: TGTGCCAGCCCCCGGGGGGCCTCCTACAATGAGCAGTTCTTC.

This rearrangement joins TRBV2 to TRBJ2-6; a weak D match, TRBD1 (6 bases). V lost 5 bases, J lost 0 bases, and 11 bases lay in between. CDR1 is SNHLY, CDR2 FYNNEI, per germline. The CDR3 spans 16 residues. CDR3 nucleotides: TGTGCCAGCAGTCAGGACAGAACCTCTGGGGCCAACGTCCTGACTTTC. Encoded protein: CASSQDRTSGANVLTF.